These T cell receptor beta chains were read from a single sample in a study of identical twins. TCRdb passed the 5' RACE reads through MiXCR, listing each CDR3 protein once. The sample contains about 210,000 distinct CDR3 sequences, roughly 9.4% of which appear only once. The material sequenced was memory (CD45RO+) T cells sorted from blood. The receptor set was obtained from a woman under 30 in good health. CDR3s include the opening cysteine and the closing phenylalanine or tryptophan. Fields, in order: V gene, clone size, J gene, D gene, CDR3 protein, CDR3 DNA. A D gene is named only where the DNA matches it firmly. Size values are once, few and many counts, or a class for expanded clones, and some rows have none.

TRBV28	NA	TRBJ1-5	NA	CASSPTGFGQPQHF	TGTGCCAGCAGTCCAACAGGGTTTGGGCAGCCCCAGCATTTT
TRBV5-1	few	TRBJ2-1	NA	CASSLGLSGNNEQFF	TGCGCCAGCAGCTTGGGTCTCTCGGGGAACAATGAGCAGTTCTTC
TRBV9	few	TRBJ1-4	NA	CASSIAVGGEKLFF	TGTGCCAGCAGCATCGCAGTTGGGGGTGAAAAACTGTTTTTT
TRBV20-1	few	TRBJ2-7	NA	CSATGLTWGQYF	TGCAGTGCTACGGGCCTCACGTGGGGGCAGTACTTC
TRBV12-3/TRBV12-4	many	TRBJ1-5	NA	CASSLTGLNQPQHF	TGTGCCAGCAGCTTAACAGGGTTGAATCAGCCCCAGCATTTT
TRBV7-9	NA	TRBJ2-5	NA	CASSLAGAVETQYF	TGTGCCAGCAGCTTAGCGGGAGCGGTGGAGACCCAGTACTTC
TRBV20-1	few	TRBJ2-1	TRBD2	CSAREASGSSEQFF	TGCAGTGCTAGAGAGGCTAGCGGGAGTAGTGAGCAGTTCTTC
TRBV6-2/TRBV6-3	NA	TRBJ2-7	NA	CASRERQSYEQYF	TGTGCCAGCAGAGAACGACAGTCCTACGAGCAGTACTTC
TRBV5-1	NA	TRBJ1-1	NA	CASNRGVNTEAFF	TGCGCCAGCAACCGTGGGGTGAACACTGAAGCTTTCTTT
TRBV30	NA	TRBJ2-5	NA	CAWRTRIGGQETQYF	TGTGCCTGGAGGACCAGGATCGGTGGGCAAGAGACCCAGTACTTC
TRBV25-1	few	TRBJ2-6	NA	CASTQHGFGANVLTF	TGTGCCAGCACCCAACATGGATTTGGGGCCAACGTCCTGACTTTC
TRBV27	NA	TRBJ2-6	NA	CASSRTIPSGANVLTF	TGTGCCAGCAGCAGGACAATACCCTCTGGGGCCAACGTCCTGACTTTC
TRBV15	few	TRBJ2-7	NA	CATSREGTLAGNYEQYF	TGTGCCACCAGCAGAGAAGGTACATTAGCCGGGAATTACGAGCAGTACTTC
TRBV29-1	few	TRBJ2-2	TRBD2	CSVEWPAGGHTGELFF	TGCAGCGTTGAATGGCCAGCGGGAGGCCACACCGGGGAGCTGTTTTTT
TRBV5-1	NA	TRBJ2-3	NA	CASSFLPLGTDTQYF	TGCGCCAGCAGTTTTCTCCCACTAGGCACAGATACGCAGTATTTT
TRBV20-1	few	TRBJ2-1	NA	CSALEGAHEQFF	TGCAGTGCTTTGGAGGGAGCGCATGAGCAGTTCTTC
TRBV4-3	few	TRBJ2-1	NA	CASSQALWGDLYNEQFF	TGCGCCAGCAGCCAAGCGTTATGGGGGGACCTATACAATGAGCAGTTCTTC
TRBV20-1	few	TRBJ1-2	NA	CSARDNHYGYTF	TGCAGTGCTAGAGATAACCACTATGGCTACACCTTC
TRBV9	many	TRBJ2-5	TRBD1	CASSKQGGYETQYF	TGTGCCAGCAGCAAACAGGGGGGTTATGAGACCCAGTACTTC
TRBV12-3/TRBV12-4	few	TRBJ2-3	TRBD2	CASSFSSGRRRDTQYF	TGTGCCAGCAGTTTCTCTAGCGGGAGACGGAGGGATACGCAGTATTTT
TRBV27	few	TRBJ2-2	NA	CASSFRTEAGELFF	TGTGCCAGCAGTTTTAGGACGGAGGCCGGGGAGCTGTTTTTT
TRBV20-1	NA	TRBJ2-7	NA	CSARVEGQSYEQYF	TGCAGTGCTAGGGTGGAGGGACAGTCCTACGAGCAGTACTTC
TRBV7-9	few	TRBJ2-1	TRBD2	CASSFGAGDNEQFF	TGTGCCAGCAGCTTCGGTGCGGGGGATAATGAGCAGTTCTTC
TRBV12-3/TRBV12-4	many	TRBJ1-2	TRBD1	CASSSDRAQHYGYTF	TGTGCCAGCAGCTCGGACAGGGCCCAACACTATGGCTACACCTTC
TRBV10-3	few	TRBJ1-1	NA	CAISDRDTKLAAAFF	TGTGCCATCAGTGATAGGGACACCAAACTCGCGGCGGCTTTCTTT
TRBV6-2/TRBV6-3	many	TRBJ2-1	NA	CASSRLVEDEQFF	TGTGCCAGCAGCCGACTAGTTGAGGATGAGCAGTTCTTC